This TCR beta chain came from a study of blood T cell repertoires in COVID-19. Study context: COVID-19 samples collected from the United States, Italy and Spain covered acute and convalescent phases. PBMCs, B-cell-depleted T cells, or T cells provided the cDNA or gDNA that made up the material.

Per the original data handling: Quantification of nucleated cells was approximated via reference gene primer amplification. Produced via immunoSEQ multiplex PCR; TCRdb's table is partial and in-frame only. For V, J and clone size, that table is used; D and trimming come from the DNA. There are fewer than 300,000 clones in the sample; 75% to 95% occur only once, and around 2.5% lies in the top ten. V was clipped by 0 bases and J by 1 base, with 10 bases between them. Germline V gene data show CDR1 as SGDLS and CDR2 as YYNGEE. The CDR3 covers 15 residues. Seattle patient enrollment occurred during active infection, with longitudinal follow-up thereafter.

This receptor was identified in a person aged 18 to 29 with COVID-19, enrolled during active disease. The specimen sequenced was peripheral blood. The chain employs TRBV9 and TRBJ1-2; D not resolved. For the CDR3, the DNA is TGTGCCAGCAGCGTAGCGAACGGGGTTAACTATGGCTACACCTTC. It is translated as CASSVANGVNYGYTF.